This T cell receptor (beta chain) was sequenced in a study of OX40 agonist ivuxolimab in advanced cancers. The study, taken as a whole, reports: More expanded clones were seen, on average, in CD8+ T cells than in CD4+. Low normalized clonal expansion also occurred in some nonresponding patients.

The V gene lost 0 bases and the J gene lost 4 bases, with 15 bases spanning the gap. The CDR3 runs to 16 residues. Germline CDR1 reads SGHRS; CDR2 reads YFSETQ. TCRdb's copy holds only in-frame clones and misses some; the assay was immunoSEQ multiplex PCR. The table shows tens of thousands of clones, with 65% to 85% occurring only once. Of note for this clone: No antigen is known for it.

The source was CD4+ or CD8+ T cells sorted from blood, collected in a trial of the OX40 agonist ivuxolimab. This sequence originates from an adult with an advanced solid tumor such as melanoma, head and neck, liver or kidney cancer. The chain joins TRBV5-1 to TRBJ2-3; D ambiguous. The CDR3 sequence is CASSLGGSTRPDTQYF. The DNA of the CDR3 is TGCGCCAGCAGCTTGGGTGGGTCGACCCGGCCAGATACGCAGTATTTT. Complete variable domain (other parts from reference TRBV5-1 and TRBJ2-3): KAGVTQTPRYLIKTRGQQVTLSCSPISGHRSVSWYQQTPGQGLQFLFEYFSETQRNKGNFPGRFSGRQFSNSRSEMNVSTLELGDSALYLCASSLGGSTRPDTQYFGPGTRLTVL.